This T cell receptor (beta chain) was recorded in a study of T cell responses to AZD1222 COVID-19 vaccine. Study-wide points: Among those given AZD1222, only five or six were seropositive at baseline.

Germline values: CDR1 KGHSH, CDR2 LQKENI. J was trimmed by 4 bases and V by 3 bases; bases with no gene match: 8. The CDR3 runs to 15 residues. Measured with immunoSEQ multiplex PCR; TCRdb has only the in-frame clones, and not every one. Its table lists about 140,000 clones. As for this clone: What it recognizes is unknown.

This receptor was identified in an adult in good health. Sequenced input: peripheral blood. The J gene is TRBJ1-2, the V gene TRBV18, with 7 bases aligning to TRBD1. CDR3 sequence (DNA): TGTGCCAGCTCACCTCGACAGGGCCGGAGCTATGGCTACACCTTC. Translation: CASSPRQGRSYGYTF.